This T cell receptor beta chain originates from a study of long-term antiretroviral therapy in people with HIV. On the study more broadly: The earliest samples came from an era when ART typically awaited falling CD4 counts.

At least two post-ART and at least one pre-ART PBMC sample were available for each donor. The immunoSEQ assay was v3.0, run at survey level. Method: immunoSEQ multiplex PCR; TCRdb's copy keeps in-frame clones and lacks some. The sample records approximately 17,000 clones, roughly 80% being singletons. On this clone: Its antigen is not known.

Germline CDR1 MNHEY, CDR2 SVGAGI. The CDR3 loop spans 13 amino acids. V lost 0 bases to trimming and J lost 4 bases, with 6 bases between them. Study outcomes and limitations: CDR3 length ranges were narrower in HIV repertoires than in controls. Upon ART, diversity increased but remained lower than transplant donor controls.

This receptor was taken from a woman aged 18-30 years with HIV. The sequencing here drew on unsorted PBMCs, taken 0.6 years after starting antiretroviral therapy. The chain joins TRBV6-5 to TRBJ2-5; D remains unclear. The CDR3 region is CASSYSGIETQYF. The DNA of the CDR3 is TGTGCCAGCAGTTACTCGGGTATAGAGACCCAGTACTTC.